The clone carrying this T cell receptor beta chain was counted between two and nine times. Its matching antigen is unknown. Trimming at V came to 0 bases and at J to 2 bases, leaving 7 bases not matched to a gene. The CDR3 loop spans 16 amino acids. Germline V gene sequence: CDR1 SGHRS, CDR2 YFSETQ. The data are from a study of CD8 T cells in ankylosing spondylitis. Regarding the study as a whole: Earlier studies detected some motif variants in reactive arthritis synovial fluid and blood. Roughly 8 highly homologous variants made up a TCR beta motif that seemed to typify ankylosing spondylitis blood.

MiXCR, applied by TCRdb to the 5' RACE reads, yields one record per CDR3 protein. The sample records roughly 36,000 distinct CDR3 sequences, 13% to 15% being singletons. The rearrangement uses TRBV5-1 and TRBJ2-5; the match to TRBD1 covers 7 bases. What was sequenced was blood. This sequence was found in a male donor with ankylosing spondylitis or in good health (not recorded which). The CDR3 sequence: CASSLGVLGQQETQYF. The CDR3 DNA follows: TGCGCCAGCAGCTTGGGTGTTTTGGGACAGCAAGAGACCCAGTACTTC. Full variable domain (outside the CDR3, taken from reference TRBV5-1 and TRBJ2-5): KAGVTQTPRYLIKTRGQQVTLSCSPISGHRSVSWYQQTPGQGLQFLFEYFSETQRNKGNFPGRFSGRQFSNSRSEMNVSTLELGDSALYLCASSLGVLGQQETQYFGPGTRLLVL.